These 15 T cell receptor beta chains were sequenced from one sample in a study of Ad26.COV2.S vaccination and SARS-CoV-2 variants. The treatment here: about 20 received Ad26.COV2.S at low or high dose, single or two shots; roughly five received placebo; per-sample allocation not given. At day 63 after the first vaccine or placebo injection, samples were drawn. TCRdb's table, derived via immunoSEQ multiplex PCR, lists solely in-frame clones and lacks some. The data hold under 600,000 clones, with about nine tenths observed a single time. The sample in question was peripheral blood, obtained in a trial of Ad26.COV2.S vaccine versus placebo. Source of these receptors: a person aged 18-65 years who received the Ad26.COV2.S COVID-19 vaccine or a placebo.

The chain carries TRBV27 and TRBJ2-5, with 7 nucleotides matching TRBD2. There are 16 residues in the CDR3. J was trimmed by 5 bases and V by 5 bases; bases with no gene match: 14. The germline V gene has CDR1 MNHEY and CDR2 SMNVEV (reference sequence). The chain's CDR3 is CASSPRRGGREETQYF. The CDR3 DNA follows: TGTGCCAGCAGTCCCCGGAGGGGTGGGCGGGAGGAGACCCAGTACTTC.

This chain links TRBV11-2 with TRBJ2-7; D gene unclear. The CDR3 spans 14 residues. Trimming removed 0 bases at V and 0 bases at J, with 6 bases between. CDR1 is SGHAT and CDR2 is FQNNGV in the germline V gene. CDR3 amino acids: CASSLDGISYEQYF. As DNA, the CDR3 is TGTGCCAGCAGCTTAGACGGAATCTCCTACGAGCAGTACTTC.

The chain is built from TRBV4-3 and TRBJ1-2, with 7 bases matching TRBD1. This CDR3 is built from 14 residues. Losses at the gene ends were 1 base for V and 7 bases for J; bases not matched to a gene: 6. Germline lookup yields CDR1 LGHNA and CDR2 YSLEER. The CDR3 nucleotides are TGCGCCAGCAGCCAAGGAGACAGGGTCGGTGGCTACACCTTC. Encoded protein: CASSQGDRVGGYTF.

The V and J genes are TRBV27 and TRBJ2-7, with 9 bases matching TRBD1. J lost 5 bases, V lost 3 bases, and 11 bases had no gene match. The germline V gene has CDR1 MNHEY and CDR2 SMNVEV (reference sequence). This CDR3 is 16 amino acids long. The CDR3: CASSFSEEQGANEQYF. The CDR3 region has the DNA TGTGCCAGCAGTTTCTCCGAGGAACAGGGGGCCAACGAGCAGTACTTC.

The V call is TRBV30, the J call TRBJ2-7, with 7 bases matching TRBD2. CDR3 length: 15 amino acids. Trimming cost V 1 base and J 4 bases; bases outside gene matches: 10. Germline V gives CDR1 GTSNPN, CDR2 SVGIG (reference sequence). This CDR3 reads CAWSGWRGSVYEQYF. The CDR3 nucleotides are TGTGCCTGGAGTGGCTGGCGCGGGAGTGTTTACGAGCAGTACTTC.

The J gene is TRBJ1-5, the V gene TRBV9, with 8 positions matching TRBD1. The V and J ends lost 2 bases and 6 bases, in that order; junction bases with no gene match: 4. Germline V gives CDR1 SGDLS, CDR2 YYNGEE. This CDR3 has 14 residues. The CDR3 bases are TGTGCCAGCAGCGTTGCAGGGGGCGGTCAGCCCCAGCATTTT. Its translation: CASSVAGGGQPQHF.

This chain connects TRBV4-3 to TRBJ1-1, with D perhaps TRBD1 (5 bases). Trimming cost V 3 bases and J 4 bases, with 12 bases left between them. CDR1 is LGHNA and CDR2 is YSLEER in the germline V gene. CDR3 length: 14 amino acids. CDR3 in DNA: TGCGCCAGCAGCCAGTTCCAGGGTTCCACTGAAGCTTTCTTT. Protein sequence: CASSQFQGSTEAFF.

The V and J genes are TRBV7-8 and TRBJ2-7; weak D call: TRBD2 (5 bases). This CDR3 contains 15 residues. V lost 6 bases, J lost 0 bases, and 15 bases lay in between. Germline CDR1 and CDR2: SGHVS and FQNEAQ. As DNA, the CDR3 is TGTGCCAGCAGACTCACCTATGAGGGCTCCTACGAGCAGTACTTC. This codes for CASRLTYEGSYEQYF.

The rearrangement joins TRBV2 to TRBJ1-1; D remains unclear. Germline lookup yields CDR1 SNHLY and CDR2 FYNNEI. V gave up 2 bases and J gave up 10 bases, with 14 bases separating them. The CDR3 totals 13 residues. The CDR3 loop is CASSEFERLAAFF. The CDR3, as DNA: TGTGCCAGCAGTGAATTTGAAAGGTTGGCAGCTTTCTTT.

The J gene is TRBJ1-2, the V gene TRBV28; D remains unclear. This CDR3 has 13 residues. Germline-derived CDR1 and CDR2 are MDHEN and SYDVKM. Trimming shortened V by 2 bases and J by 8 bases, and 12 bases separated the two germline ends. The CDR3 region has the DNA TGTGCCAGCAGTTTAGCCACTACCATCGGCTACACCTTC. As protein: CASSLATTIGYTF.

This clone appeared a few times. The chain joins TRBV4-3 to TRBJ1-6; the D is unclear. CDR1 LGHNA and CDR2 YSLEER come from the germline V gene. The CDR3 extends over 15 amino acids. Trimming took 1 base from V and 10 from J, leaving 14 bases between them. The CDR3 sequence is CASSQAWTSYSPLHF. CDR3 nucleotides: TGCGCCAGCAGCCAAGCCTGGACTTCCTACTCACCCCTCCACTTT.

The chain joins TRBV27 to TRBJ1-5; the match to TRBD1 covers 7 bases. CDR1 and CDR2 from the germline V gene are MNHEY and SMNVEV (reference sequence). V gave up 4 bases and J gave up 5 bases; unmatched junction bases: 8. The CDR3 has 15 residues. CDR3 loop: CASSYLGQEDQPQHF. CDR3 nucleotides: TGTGCCAGCAGTTACCTCGGACAGGAAGATCAGCCCCAGCATTTT.

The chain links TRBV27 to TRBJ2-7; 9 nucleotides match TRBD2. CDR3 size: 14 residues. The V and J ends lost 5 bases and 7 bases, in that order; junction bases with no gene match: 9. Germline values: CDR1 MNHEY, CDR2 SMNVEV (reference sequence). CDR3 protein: CASSSRGGDREQYF. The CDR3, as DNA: TGTGCCAGCAGTAGCCGCGGGGGGGATCGGGAGCAGTACTTC.

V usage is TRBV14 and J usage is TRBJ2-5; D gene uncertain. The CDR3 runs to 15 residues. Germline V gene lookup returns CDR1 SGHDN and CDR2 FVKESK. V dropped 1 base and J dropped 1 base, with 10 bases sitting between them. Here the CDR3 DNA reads TGTGCCAGCAGCCAAGTTTGGGGTCTCCAAGAGACCCAGTACTTC. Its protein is CASSQVWGLQETQYF.

The CDR3 reads CASSMGGPYSTDTQYF. CDR3 DNA sequence: TGTGCCAGTAGTATGGGCGGTCCCTATAGCACAGATACGCAGTATTTT. This sequence joins TRBV19 and TRBJ2-3; D remains ambiguous. With 3 bases removed from V and 0 bases from J, the gap between germline ends came to 13 bases. Germline CDR1 is LNHDA and CDR2 is SQIVND (reference sequence). This CDR3 is built from 16 residues.